The sequence of this T cell receptor (beta chain) was determined in a study of blood T cell repertoires in COVID-19. For the study at large: The origin of the acute and convalescent COVID-19 samples was the United States, Italy and Spain.

The CDR3 is 15 amino acids. J lost 6 bases, V lost 0 bases, and 5 bases had no gene match. CDR1 and CDR2 from the germline V gene are MNHNY and SVGAGI (reference sequence). Per the original methods: Amplified reference gene primers provided the basis for estimating nucleated cell counts. Libraries were prepared by immunoSEQ multiplex PCR; TCRdb keeps only in-frame clonotypes and omits some of them. D and trimming come from the DNA, and the V and J calls and clone size come from that table. This table has 90,000 to 100,000 clones, roughly 80% appearing once. The sample comprised peripheral blood. This chain uses TRBV6-6 with TRBJ2-3, with 8 bases aligning to TRBD2. This sequence was found in a man between 60 and 70 years old with acute or convalescent COVID-19. DNA for the CDR3: TGTGCCAGCAGTTACTCTAGCGGGGCCTGGGATACGCAGTATTTT. This translates into CASSYSSGAWDTQYF.